The clone carrying this TCR beta chain has a single count. Followed longitudinally, the Seattle patients had been enrolled during active infection. Original analysis: Scientists estimated how many nucleated cells there were by amplifying reference gene primers. The repertoire was sequenced with immunoSEQ multiplex PCR; TCRdb's copy has only in-frame clones and lacks some. Clone size and V and J calls were adopted from that table, with D and trimming inferred from the DNA. Among 350,000 or so clones listed, roughly 89% were seen once. This sample is part of a study of blood T cell repertoires in COVID-19. Study overall: Italy, Spain and the United States were the sources of the convalescent and acute COVID-19 samples.

The TCR was taken from a woman aged 55-75 years with COVID-19, enrolled during active disease. Sample: peripheral blood.

CDR3 sequence: CASSFKETQYF. The CDR3 DNA sequence: TGTGCCAGCAGCTTTAAAGAGACCCAGTACTTC. The rearrangement joins TRBV5-5 to TRBJ2-5; D is unclear. The CDR3 is 11 residues long. CDR1 is SGHKS, CDR2 YYEKEE, per germline (reference sequence). The V end lost 2 bases, the J end lost 3 bases, and 2 bases lay between the germline ends.